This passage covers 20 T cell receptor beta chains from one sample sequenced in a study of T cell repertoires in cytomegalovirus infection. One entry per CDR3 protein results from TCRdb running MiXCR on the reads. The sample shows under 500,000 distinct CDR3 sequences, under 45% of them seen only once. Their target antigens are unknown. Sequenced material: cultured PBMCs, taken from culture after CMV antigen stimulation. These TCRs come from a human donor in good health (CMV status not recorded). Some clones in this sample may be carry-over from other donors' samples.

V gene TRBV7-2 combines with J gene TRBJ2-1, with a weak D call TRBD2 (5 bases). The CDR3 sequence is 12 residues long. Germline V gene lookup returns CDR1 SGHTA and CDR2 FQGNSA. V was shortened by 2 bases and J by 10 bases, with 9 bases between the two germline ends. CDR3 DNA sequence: TGTGCCAGCAGCTTAAAACCGGGGGAGCAGTTCTTC. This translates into CASSLKPGEQFF.

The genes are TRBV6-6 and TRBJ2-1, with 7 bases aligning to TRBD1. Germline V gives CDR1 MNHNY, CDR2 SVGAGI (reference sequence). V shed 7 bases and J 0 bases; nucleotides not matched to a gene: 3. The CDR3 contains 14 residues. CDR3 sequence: CASKGDSSYNEQFF. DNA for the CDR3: TGTGCCAGCAAAGGGGACAGCTCCTACAATGAGCAGTTCTTC.

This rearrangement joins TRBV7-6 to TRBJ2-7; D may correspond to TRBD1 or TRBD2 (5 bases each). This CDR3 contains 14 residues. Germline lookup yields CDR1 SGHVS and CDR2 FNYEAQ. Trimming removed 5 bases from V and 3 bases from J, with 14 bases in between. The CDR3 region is CASSPSGAGYEQYF. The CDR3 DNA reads TGTGCCAGCAGCCCTTCCGGGGCCGGCTACGAGCAGTACTTC.

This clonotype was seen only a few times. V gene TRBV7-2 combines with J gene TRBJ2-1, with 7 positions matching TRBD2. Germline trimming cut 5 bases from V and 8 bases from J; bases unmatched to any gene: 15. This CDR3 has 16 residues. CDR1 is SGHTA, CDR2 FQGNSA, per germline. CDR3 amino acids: CASSTLAGMPLYEQFF. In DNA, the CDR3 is TGTGCCAGCAGCACTTTAGCGGGTATGCCTTTGTATGAGCAGTTCTTC.

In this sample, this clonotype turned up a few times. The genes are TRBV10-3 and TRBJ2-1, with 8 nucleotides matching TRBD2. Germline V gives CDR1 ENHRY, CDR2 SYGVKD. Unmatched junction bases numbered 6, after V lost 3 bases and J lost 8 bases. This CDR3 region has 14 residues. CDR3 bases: TGTGCCATCAGTGAAGGAGCGGGAGTGCATGAGCAGTTCTTC. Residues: CAISEGAGVHEQFF.

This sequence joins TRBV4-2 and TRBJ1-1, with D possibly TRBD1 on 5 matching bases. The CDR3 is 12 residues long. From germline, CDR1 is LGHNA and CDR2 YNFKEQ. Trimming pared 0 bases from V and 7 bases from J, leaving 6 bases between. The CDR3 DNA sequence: TGTGCCAGCAGCCAAGAGGGGGTTGAAGCTTTCTTT. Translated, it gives CASSQEGVEAFF.

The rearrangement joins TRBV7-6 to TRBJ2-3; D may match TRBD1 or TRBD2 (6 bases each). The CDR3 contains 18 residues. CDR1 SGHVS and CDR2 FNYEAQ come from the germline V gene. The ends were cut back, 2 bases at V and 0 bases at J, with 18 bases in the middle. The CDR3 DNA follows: TGTGCCAGCAGCTTACGCGGGACAAAGACTGAAAGCACAGATACGCAGTATTTT. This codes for CASSLRGTKTESTDTQYF.

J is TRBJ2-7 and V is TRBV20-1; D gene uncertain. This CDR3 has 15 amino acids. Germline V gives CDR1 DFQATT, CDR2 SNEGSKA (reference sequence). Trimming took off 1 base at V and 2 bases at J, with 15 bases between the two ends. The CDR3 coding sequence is TGCAGTGCTAGAGCAGGAGAGACCGTAACCTACGAGCAGTACTTC. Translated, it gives CSARAGETVTYEQYF.

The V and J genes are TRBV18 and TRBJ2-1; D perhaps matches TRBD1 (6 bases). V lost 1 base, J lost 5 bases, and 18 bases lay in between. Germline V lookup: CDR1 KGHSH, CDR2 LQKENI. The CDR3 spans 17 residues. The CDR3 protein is CASSPQGQGNSHNEQFF. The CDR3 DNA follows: TGTGCCAGCTCACCACAAGGTCAGGGGAATTCGCACAATGAGCAGTTCTTC.

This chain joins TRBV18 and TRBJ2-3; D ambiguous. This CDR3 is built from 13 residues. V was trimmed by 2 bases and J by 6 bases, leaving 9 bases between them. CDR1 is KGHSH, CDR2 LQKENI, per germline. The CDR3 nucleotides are TGTGCCAGCTCACCAAACGGTCGTGATACGCAGTATTTT. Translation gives CASSPNGRDTQYF.

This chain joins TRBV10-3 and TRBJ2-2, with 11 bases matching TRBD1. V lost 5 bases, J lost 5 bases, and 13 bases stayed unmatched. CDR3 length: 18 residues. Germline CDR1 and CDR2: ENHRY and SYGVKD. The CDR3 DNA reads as TGTGCCATCAGTTCACCGGGACAGGGGGTCGTGGGGACCGGGGAGCTGTTTTTT. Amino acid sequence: CAISSPGQGVVGTGELFF.

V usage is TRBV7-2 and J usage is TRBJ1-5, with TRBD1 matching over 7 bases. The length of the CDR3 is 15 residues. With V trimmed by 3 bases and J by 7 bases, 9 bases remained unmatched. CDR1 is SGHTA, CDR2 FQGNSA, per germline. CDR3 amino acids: CASSFLGGAGQPQHF. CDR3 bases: TGTGCCAGCAGCTTTTTAGGGGGCGCTGGCCAGCCCCAGCATTTT. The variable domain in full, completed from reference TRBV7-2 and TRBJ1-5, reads GAGVSQSPSNKVTEKGKDVELRCDPISGHTALYWYRQSLGQGLEFLIYFQGNSAPDKSGLPSDRFSAERTGGSVSTLTIQRTQQEDSAVYLCASSFLGGAGQPQHFGDGTRLSIL.

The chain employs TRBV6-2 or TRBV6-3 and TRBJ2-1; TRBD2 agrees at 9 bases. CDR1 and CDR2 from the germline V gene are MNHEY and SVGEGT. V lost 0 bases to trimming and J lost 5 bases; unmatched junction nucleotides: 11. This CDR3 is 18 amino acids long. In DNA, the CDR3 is TGTGCCAGCAGTTACTCCAAACGCCCTAGCGGGAAAGACAATGAGCAGTTCTTC. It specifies CASSYSKRPSGKDNEQFF.

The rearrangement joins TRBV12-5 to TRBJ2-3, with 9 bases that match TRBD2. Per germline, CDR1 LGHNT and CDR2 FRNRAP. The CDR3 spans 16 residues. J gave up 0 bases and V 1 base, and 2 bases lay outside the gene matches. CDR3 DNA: TGTGCTAGTGGTTTGGGACTAGCGGTTAGCACAGATACGCAGTATTTT. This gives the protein CASGLGLAVSTDTQYF.

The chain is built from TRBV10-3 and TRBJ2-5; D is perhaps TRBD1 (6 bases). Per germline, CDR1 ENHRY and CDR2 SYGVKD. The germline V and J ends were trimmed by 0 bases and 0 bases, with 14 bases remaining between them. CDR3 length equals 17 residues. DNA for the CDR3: TGTGCCATCAGTGAGTCAAGGGGGAACAGGTACCAAGAGACCCAGTACTTC. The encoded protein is CAISESRGNRYQETQYF.

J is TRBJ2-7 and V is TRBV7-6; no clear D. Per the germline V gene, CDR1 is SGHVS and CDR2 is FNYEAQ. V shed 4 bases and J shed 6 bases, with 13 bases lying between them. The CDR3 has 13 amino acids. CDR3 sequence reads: CASSSSVSREQYF. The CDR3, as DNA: TGTGCCAGCAGCTCGTCCGTGTCCCGCGAGCAGTACTTC.

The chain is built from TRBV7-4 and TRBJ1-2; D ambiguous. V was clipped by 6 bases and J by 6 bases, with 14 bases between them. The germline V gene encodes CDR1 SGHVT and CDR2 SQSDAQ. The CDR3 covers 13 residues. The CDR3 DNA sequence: TGTGCCAGCAGAAGCGGACCCAGGCATGGCTACACCTTC. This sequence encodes CASRSGPRHGYTF.

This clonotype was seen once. The CDR3 spells CASSAGVSQPQHF. As DNA, the CDR3 is TGTGCCAGCAGTGCAGGGGTTAGTCAGCCCCAGCATTTT. The chain recombines TRBV2 with TRBJ1-5, with D possibly TRBD1 on 6 matching bases. Germline CDR1 and CDR2: SNHLY and FYNNEI. V lost 4 bases to trimming and J lost 6 bases, with 10 bases between them. This CDR3 is built from 13 residues.

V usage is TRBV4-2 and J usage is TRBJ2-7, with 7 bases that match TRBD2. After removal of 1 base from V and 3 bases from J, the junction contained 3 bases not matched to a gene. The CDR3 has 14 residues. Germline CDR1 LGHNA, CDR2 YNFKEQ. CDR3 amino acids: CASSQASGRYEQYF. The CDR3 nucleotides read TGTGCCAGCAGCCAAGCTAGCGGCCGCTACGAGCAGTACTTC.

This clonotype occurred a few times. The CDR3 region is CASSYGTAQSSYEQYF. The DNA of the CDR3 is TGTGCCAGCAGTTACGGGACAGCCCAGAGCTCCTACGAGCAGTACTTC. The chain uses TRBV6-2 or TRBV6-3 and TRBJ2-7, with 7 bases fitting TRBD1. In germline, CDR1 is MNHEY, CDR2 SVGEGT. This CDR3 is 16 amino acids long. The V gene end was trimmed by 2 bases and the J gene end by 0 bases; junction bases not matched to a gene: 7.